These 28 T cell receptor beta chains came from one sample sequenced in a study of T cells in women clearing cervical HPV infection. Here immunoSEQ multiplex PCR was the method, and the copy in TCRdb shows in-frame clones only, minus some. Recorded here are approximately 40,000 clones; the top ten clones represent 7.6%. The sequencing sample was made of blood buffy coat. The receptors stem from a woman aged 18 to 75 with a cervical HPV16 infection that either progressed to CIN3+ or cleared (not recorded which).

On this clone: The read is 3 residues too short to cover the CDR3 end, so that end is filled in from the germline J gene. V is TRBV6-1 and J is TRBJ2-1; 7 bases are shared with TRBD1. This CDR3 is built from 16 residues. The V and J ends lost 5 bases and 1 base, in that order; junction bases with no gene match: 8. In germline, CDR1 is MNHNS, CDR2 SASEGT. CDR3 sequence: CASSKDRDGSYNEQFF. The DNA read from the CDR3 is TGTGCCAGCAGTAAAGACAGGGACGGTTCCTACAATGAG.

Notes on this clone: The CDR3 extends 3 residues past the end of the read, so its final part is completed from the germline J gene. The chain has TRBV7-3 and TRBJ2-1, with TRBD2 matching 12 bases. The CDR3 spans 17 residues. Germline V gene lookup returns CDR1 SGHTA and CDR2 FQGTGA. The ends lost 5 bases at V and 6 bases at J; junction bases unmatched: 11. Incomplete CDR3 DNA: TGTGCCAGCAGCCGAATTCCTACGACTAGCGGGAGCAATGAG. Protein: CASSRIPTTSGSNE. The CDR3 in its entirety is CASSRIPTTSGSNEQFF.

With respect to this clone: The read ends 3 residues before the CDR3 terminus; that terminus is restored from the germline J gene. This chain joins TRBV20-1 and TRBJ1-5, with no clear D. V was clipped by 4 bases and J by 3 bases, with 10 bases between them. CDR1 is DFQATT, CDR2 SNEGSKA, per germline (reference sequence). The CDR3 consists of 13 residues. The DNA read from the CDR3 is TGCAGTGCTATTCACGGGTACAATCAGCCC. Translation: CSAIHGYNQP. The whole CDR3 sequence is CSAIHGYNQPQHF.

As concerns this clone: The CDR3 end is not reached by the read, which stops 3 residues before it; the germline J gene fills it in. The chain has TRBV19 and TRBJ1-1; no firm D call. This CDR3 contains 16 residues. Trimming removed 1 base from V and 0 bases from J, with 12 bases in between. CDR1 and CDR2 from the germline V gene are LNHDA and SQIVND (reference sequence). This CDR3 reads CASSIGATGMNTEAFF. CDR3 DNA, as far as it was read: TGTGCCAGTAGTATAGGAGCGACCGGCATGAACACTGAA.

As regards this clone: The DNA ends 3 residues before the CDR3 does, and the rest of the CDR3 is filled in from the germline J gene. This rearrangement joins TRBV19 to TRBJ2-6; perhaps TRBD1 as D (8 bases). Germline CDR1 LNHDA, CDR2 SQIVND (reference sequence). The V gene lost 7 bases and the J gene lost 2 bases, with 24 bases spanning the gap. The CDR3 runs 19 residues. The CDR3 here is CASTQQGGEISPGANVLTF. The sequenced CDR3 bases are TGTGCCAGTACCCAACAGGGGGGGGAAATTTCCCCTGGGGCCAACGTC.

Of note for this clone: Coverage ceases 3 residues before the CDR3 finishes, and the germline J gene fills in the end. The V gene is TRBV6-2 or TRBV6-3, the J gene TRBJ1-2, with D possibly matching TRBD1 (6 bases). The V gene lost 6 bases and the J gene lost 2 bases, with 16 bases spanning the gap. The CDR3 length is 15 residues. CDR1 and CDR2 (germline): MNHEY, SVGEGT. The part of the CDR3 DNA that was read is TGTGCCAGCAGAAAACAGGGATTCGGGAACTATGGC. Protein product: CASRKQGFGNYG. The CDR3, in full, reads CASRKQGFGNYGYTF.

A remark on this clone: The sequenced fragment ends 3 residues before the CDR3 boundary, so the rest is inferred from the germline J gene. J is TRBJ1-1 and V is TRBV20-1, with a tentative D call TRBD1 (6 bases). CDR3 length: 12 amino acids. CDR1 is DFQATT, CDR2 SNEGSKA, per germline (reference sequence). V was cut by 7 bases and J by 4 bases, with 13 bases left in between. Partial CDR3 DNA: TGCAGTGAATTAAGGGGGGGCACTGAA. Its translation is CSELRGGTE. The full CDR3 protein reads CSELRGGTEAFF.

To note about this clone: The read ends 3 residues before the CDR3 terminus; that terminus is restored from the germline J gene. The gene calls are TRBV2 and TRBJ1-1; 8 bases fit TRBD1. Trimming at V came to 11 bases and at J to 3 bases, leaving 5 bases not matched to a gene. Germline V CDR1 and CDR2: SNHLY, FYNNEI. The CDR3 covers 12 residues. CDR3 bases read: TGTGCCCGTCTGGACAGGGACACTGAA. This encodes CARLDRDTE. The complete CDR3 reads CARLDRDTEAFF.

Points on this clone: The CDR3 extends 3 residues past the end of the read, so its final part is completed from the germline J gene. V usage is TRBV13 and J usage is TRBJ1-6; weak D call: TRBD1 (6 bases). The CDR3 runs to 16 residues. Germline lookup yields CDR1 PRHDT and CDR2 FYEKMQ (reference sequence). Trimming stripped 2 bases from V and 7 bases from J, with 15 bases between. This CDR3 reads CASSLLSGGGNSPLHF. The CDR3 bases that were read are TGTGCCAGCAGCTTATTGTCTGGAGGGGGAAATTCACCC.

Concerning this clone itself: The CDR3 goes on 3 residues after the read ends, and that part is filled in from the germline J gene. The chain recombines TRBV5-6 with TRBJ1-2; TRBD1 might be the D (6 bases). V was trimmed by 3 bases and J by 1 base, leaving 13 bases between them. Germline CDR1 and CDR2: SGHDT and YYEEEE. This CDR3 has 15 residues. This CDR3 reads CASSSPGTFNYGYTF. Partial CDR3 DNA: TGTGCCAGCAGCTCACCCGGGACATTTAACTATGGC.

About this clone itself: The read ends 3 residues early relative to the CDR3; the germline J gene fills the gap. This chain connects TRBV19 to TRBJ2-1; D possibly uses TRBD1 or TRBD2 (5 bases each). Germline-derived CDR1 and CDR2 are LNHDA and SQIVND (reference sequence). V gave up 1 base and J gave up 7 bases, with 8 bases separating them. The CDR3 consists of 13 residues. CDR3 in amino acids: CASSIAEGNEQFF. The covered CDR3 bases are TGTGCCAGTAGTATAGCAGAGGGGAATGAG. The full variable domain, with the rest looked up from reference TRBV19 and TRBJ2-1, is DGGITQSPKYLFRKEGQNVTLSCEQNLNHDAMYWYRQDPGQGLRLIYYSQIVNDFQKGDIAEGYSVSREKKESFPLTVTSAQKNPTAFYLCASSIAEGNEQFFGPGTRLTVL.

Points on this clone: The read ends 3 residues early relative to the CDR3; the germline J gene fills the gap. The rearrangement links TRBV19 to TRBJ1-5, with 8 bases aligning to TRBD1. The CDR3 consists of 16 residues. Germline CDR1 LNHDA, CDR2 SQIVND (reference sequence). V was pared by 2 bases and J by 5 bases, with 8 bases of the junction left unmatched. The CDR3 reads CASSILQGVRYQPQHF. CDR3 DNA (partial): TGTGCCAGTAGTATATTACAGGGGGTACGATATCAGCCC. Looking up the rest from reference TRBV19 and TRBJ1-5 gives the full variable domain: DGGITQSPKYLFRKEGQNVTLSCEQNLNHDAMYWYRQDPGQGLRLIYYSQIVNDFQKGDIAEGYSVSREKKESFPLTVTSAQKNPTAFYLCASSILQGVRYQPQHFGDGTRLSIL.

Concerning this clone: The read terminates 3 residues ahead of where the CDR3 ends, so the germline J gene completes it. This rearrangement joins TRBV13 to TRBJ2-7; 13 bases agree with TRBD2. Germline CDR1 reads PRHDT; CDR2 reads FYEKMQ (reference sequence). The length of the CDR3 is 16 residues. V was pared by 3 bases and J by 1 base, with 3 bases of the junction left unmatched. The sequenced part of the CDR3 DNA is TGTGCCAGCAGCTTTAGGACTAGCGGGAGTTCCTACGAG. Its translation: CASSFRTSGSSYE. In full, the CDR3 reads CASSFRTSGSSYEQYF.

On this clone itself: The observed sequence ends 3 residues before the CDR3 terminus, with the missing tail filled in from the germline J gene. V usage is TRBV20-1 and J usage is TRBJ2-7; unclear D gene. CDR1 DFQATT and CDR2 SNEGSKA come from the germline V gene (reference sequence). V shed 5 bases and J shed 4 bases, with 12 bases lying between them. This CDR3 has 12 amino acids. CDR3 sequence reads: CSALDSSYEQYF. CDR3 bases read: TGCAGTGCTCTAGACTCGTCGTACGAG.

The sequenced part of the CDR3 DNA is TGTGCCTGGAGTGGACAGGGGACGATAAGCAATCAGCCC. Protein product: CAWSGQGTISNQP. The whole CDR3 region reads CAWSGQGTISNQPQHF. V and J are TRBV30 and TRBJ1-5; 8 bases map to TRBD1. Read coverage stops 3 residues before the CDR3 terminus; the germline J gene supplies the remainder. Germline V lookup: CDR1 GTSNPN, CDR2 SVGIG (reference sequence). The CDR3 spans 16 residues. The J segment lost 1 base and the V segment lost 1 base, leaving 6 bases of the junction unmatched. The full variable domain, its missing parts supplied by reference TRBV30 and TRBJ1-5, is SQTIHQWPATLVQPVGSPLSLECTVEGTSNPNLYWYRQAAGRGLQLLFYSVGIGQISSEVPQNLSASRPQDRQFILSSKKLLLSDSGFYLCAWSGQGTISNQPQHFGDGTRLSIL.

A remark on this clone: The sequence runs out 3 residues before the end of the CDR3; the remainder is reconstructed from the germline J gene. The V call is TRBV7-9, the J call TRBJ1-2; D is ambiguous. This CDR3 is built from 13 residues. CDR1 is SEHNR, CDR2 FQNEAQ, per germline (reference sequence). CDR3 sequence reads: CASSLTNDVGYTF. Incomplete CDR3 DNA: TGTGCCAGCAGCTTAACTAACGACGTCGGC.

As for this clone: The CDR3 end lies 3 residues beyond the end of the read and is filled in from the germline J gene. This sample includes further DNA sequences coding for the same CDR3. The chain combines TRBV20-1 with TRBJ1-5, with 8 bases aligning to TRBD1. The CDR3 covers 14 residues. Trimming took 6 bases from V and 0 from J; bases not matched to a gene: 4. Germline V lookup: CDR1 DFQATT, CDR2 SNEGSKA (reference sequence). CDR3 DNA, as far as it was read: TGCAGTGCACCTGGACAGGGTAGCAATCAGCCC. It codes for CSAPGQGSNQP. The full CDR3 sequence reads CSAPGQGSNQPQHF.

About this clone itself: The observed sequence ends 3 residues before the CDR3 terminus, with the missing tail filled in from the germline J gene. This chain uses TRBV20-1 with TRBJ1-5; D perhaps matches TRBD1 (5 bases). This CDR3 comprises 15 residues. Deletions cut 0 bases from V and 0 bases from J, with 9 bases between. Germline V CDR1 and CDR2: DFQATT, SNEGSKA (reference sequence). This chain's CDR3 is CSARDGAYSNQPQHF. CDR3 DNA, as far as it was read: TGCAGTGCTAGAGATGGGGCTTATAGCAATCAGCCC.

As to this clone: The read falls 3 residues short of the CDR3 end, and the missing part is taken from the germline J gene. The chain has TRBV30 and TRBJ1-2; D is possibly TRBD1 (6 bases). The CDR3 contains 13 residues. The V and J ends lost 5 bases and 2 bases respectively, with 12 bases between them. CDR1 GTSNPN and CDR2 SVGIG come from the germline V gene (reference sequence). CDR3 DNA, as far as it was read: TGTGCCTGGCAGGGGCTTAACAACTATGGC. This translates into CAWQGLNNYG. The whole CDR3 sequence is CAWQGLNNYGYTF.

A word on this clone: The read halts 3 residues ahead of the CDR3 end, with the missing end drawn from the germline J gene. The V and J genes are TRBV30 and TRBJ1-2; the D is unclear. Germline V gene data show CDR1 as GTSNPN and CDR2 as SVGIG (reference sequence). The V and J ends lost 5 bases and 2 bases respectively, with 12 bases between them. This CDR3 has 13 residues. The CDR3 sequence: CAWWPTRNYGYTF. The CDR3 DNA, read in part, is TGTGCCTGGTGGCCCACGAGGAACTATGGC.

Notes on this clone: Read sequence stops 3 residues before the CDR3 end, and the germline J gene provides the missing end. The gene calls are TRBV13 and TRBJ2-7; perhaps TRBD1 as D (5 bases). Between the trimmed V and J ends, which lost 5 bases and 2 bases, there was a span of 13 bases. Per germline, CDR1 PRHDT and CDR2 FYEKMQ (reference sequence). The CDR3 has 14 amino acids. CDR3 loop: CASSTSTVPYEQYF. The part of the CDR3 DNA that was read is TGTGCCAGCAGCACCTCGACAGTCCCCTACGAG.

In regard to this clone: The DNA ends 3 residues before the CDR3 does, and the rest of the CDR3 is filled in from the germline J gene. The chain recombines TRBV7-2 with TRBJ2-1, with a weak D call TRBD2 (6 bases). Germline-derived CDR1 and CDR2 are SGHTA and FQGNSA. The CDR3 is 13 amino acids. V lost 3 bases, J lost 5 bases, and 8 bases lay in between. CDR3 sequence: CASSFAGNNEQFF. Partial CDR3 DNA: TGTGCCAGCAGCTTTGCGGGAAACAATGAG.

A note on this clone: The read terminates 3 residues before the CDR3 end, so the remaining end is supplied by the germline J gene. The J gene is TRBJ1-6, the V gene TRBV5-1; D unresolved. This CDR3 has 14 amino acids. Germline CDR1 is SGHRS and CDR2 is YFSETQ. The V end was cut by 0 bases, the J end by 5 bases, with 6 bases between. The CDR3 region is CASSLATNNSPLHF. Incomplete CDR3 DNA: TGCGCCAGCAGCTTGGCTACTAATAATTCACCC.

About this clone: The CDR3 is cut off 3 residues early in the read; its end comes from the germline J gene. J is TRBJ2-2 and V is TRBV5-1; 11 bases fit TRBD2. From germline, CDR1 is SGHRS and CDR2 YFSETQ. The CDR3 length is 16 residues. The V and J ends lost 4 bases and 4 bases, in that order; junction bases with no gene match: 6. The CDR3 loop is CASSNPGLAATGELFF. The covered CDR3 bases are TGCGCCAGCAGCAATCCGGGACTAGCGGCCACCGGGGAG.

For this clone: The read finishes 3 residues shy of the CDR3 end, and the germline J gene is used to complete it. The chain joins TRBV23-1 to TRBJ2-7; no reliable D call. TRBV23-1 belongs to the ORF category, with a function that is uncertain. V lost 0 bases, J lost 2 bases, and 11 bases lay in between. The CDR3 runs 15 residues. The CDR3 protein is CASSQSLRSTYEQYF. The DNA read from the CDR3 is TGCGCCAGCAGTCAATCTTTGCGGTCCACCTACGAG.

A word on this clone: The read is 3 residues too short to cover the CDR3 end, so that end is filled in from the germline J gene. V gene TRBV7-9 combines with J gene TRBJ2-3; 10 bases map to TRBD2. Germline CDR1 and CDR2: SEHNR and FQNEAQ (reference sequence). The CDR3 spans 15 residues. The trim removed 5 bases at V and 7 bases at J, leaving 9 bases unmatched. This CDR3 reads CASSPPSGGAYTQYF. The CDR3 bases that were read are TGTGCCAGCAGCCCACCAAGCGGGGGGGCGTATACG.

As concerns this clone: The read gets to within 3 residues of the CDR3 end, and the germline J gene fills in the rest. The rearrangement uses TRBV5-1 and TRBJ2-3; TRBD1 agrees at 10 bases. Germline assignment: CDR1 SGHRS and CDR2 YFSETQ. V lost 4 bases to trimming and J lost 5 bases; unmatched junction nucleotides: 7. The CDR3 is 15 amino acids. Partial CDR3 DNA: TGCGCCAGCAGCCCTCGACAGGGGGCTGGAGATACG. This codes for CASSPRQGAGDT. The CDR3, in full, reads CASSPRQGAGDTQYF. Full variable domain (outside the CDR3, taken from reference TRBV5-1 and TRBJ2-3): KAGVTQTPRYLIKTRGQQVTLSCSPISGHRSVSWYQQTPGQGLQFLFEYFSETQRNKGNFPGRFSGRQFSNSRSEMNVSTLELGDSALYLCASSPRQGAGDTQYFGPGTRLTVL.

Of note for this clone: With the read ending 3 residues before the CDR3 end, the germline J gene is used to fill in that end. The chain is built from TRBV7-9 and TRBJ1-1, with TRBD1 matching over 10 bases. The V gene end was trimmed by 5 bases and the J gene end by 3 bases; junction bases not matched to a gene: 6. The germline CDR1 and CDR2 sequences are SEHNR and FQNEAQ (reference sequence). The CDR3 runs to 15 residues. CDR3 in amino acids: CASSRRDRGDTEAFF. Partial CDR3 DNA: TGTGCCAGCAGCCGTAGGGACAGGGGTGACACTGAA.